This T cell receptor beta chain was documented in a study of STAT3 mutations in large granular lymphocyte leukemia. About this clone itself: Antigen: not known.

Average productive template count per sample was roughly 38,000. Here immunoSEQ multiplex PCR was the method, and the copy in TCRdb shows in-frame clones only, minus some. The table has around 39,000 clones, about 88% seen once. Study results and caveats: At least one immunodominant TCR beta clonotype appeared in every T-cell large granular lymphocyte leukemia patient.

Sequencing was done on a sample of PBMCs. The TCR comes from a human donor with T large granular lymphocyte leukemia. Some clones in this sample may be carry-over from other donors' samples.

This CDR3 is CASSRDLNEKLFF. In DNA form, the CDR3 reads TGTGCCAGCAGCCGGGACCTAAATGAAAAACTGTTTTTT. V gene TRBV7-9 combines with J gene TRBJ1-4, with D perhaps matching TRBD1 (5 bases). Germline V gives CDR1 SEHNR, CDR2 FQNEAQ (reference sequence). The CDR3 has 13 residues. V lost 5 bases, J lost 5 bases, and 9 bases lay in between.